This T cell receptor (beta chain) derives from a study of T cell changes during pregnancy in multiple sclerosis (dated by TCRdb to about 2019). For the wider study: The study looked at changes in the T cell repertoire across pregnancy in women with multiple sclerosis.

To prepare the library, the immunoSEQ multiplex PCR assay was applied. This is the immuneACCESS table as TCRdb keeps it, with only in-frame sequences that have V and J called. A part of the clones is gone; compared with another copy, unresolved V genes explain less than half, and the rest is unexplained. Recorded for this sample are 34,000 or so clones; just over 90% of them occurred a single time. Around 12% of the sample lies in the top ten. This clone was counted a single time. Its specific antigen is unknown. No base-level quality is on record; no much larger clone is a single base apart. The CDR3 goes from the cysteine to the phenylalanine over 14 residues. Kept here is only the CDR3 DNA, which spans 42 bases and is read in frame from base 1. Trimming leaves V shorter by 4 bases and J shorter by 4 bases, with the junction holding 7 bases beyond the gene matches. CDR1 MDHEN and CDR2 SYDVKM were looked up in the germline V gene.

The sequences come from CD8+ T cells from peripheral blood mononuclear cells, collected in the first trimester of pregnancy. The receptor chain draws on TRBV28 and TRBJ2-7, and 7 junctional nucleotides match TRBD1. The TCR comes from a female donor with multiple sclerosis, enrolled in a pregnancy study. CDR3 loop: CASSSWGQPYEQYF. The DNA reads as follows: TGTGCCAGCAGTTCTTGGGGACAGCCTTACGAGCAGTACTTC.